These 11 T cell receptor beta chains originate from one sample sequenced in a study of monozygotic twins with inflammatory bowel disease. One entry per CDR3 protein, without DNA, is what TCRdb gives after re-calling the 5' RACE reads. The repertoire table contains approximately 200,000 distinct CDR3 sequences. The sequencing input was blood. The receptor source for this set is a human donor with ulcerative colitis or Crohn's disease, or a healthy co-twin of an affected twin (not recorded which).

The rearrangement links TRBV11-2 to TRBJ1-3. The CDR3 loop spans 18 amino acids. Germline CDR1 reads SGHAT; CDR2 reads FQNNGV. CDR3 loop: CASSLGAEPRATGNTIYF.

The CDR3 protein is CASSSLGEGYTF. The chain combines TRBV5-1 with TRBJ1-2; absent DNA, TCRdb's TRBD1 call cannot be checked. The CDR3 extends over 12 amino acids. Germline values: CDR1 SGHRS, CDR2 YFSETQ. The whole variable domain, remainder taken from reference TRBV5-1 and TRBJ1-2, is KAGVTQTPRYLIKTRGQQVTLSCSPISGHRSVSWYQQTPGQGLQFLFEYFSETQRNKGNFPGRFSGRQFSNSRSEMNVSTLELGDSALYLCASSSLGEGYTFGSGTRLTVV.

This sequence joins TRBV20-1 and TRBJ1-2; the TRBD1 assignment by TCRdb is unverifiable without DNA. Per the germline V gene, CDR1 is DFQATT and CDR2 is SNEGSKA (reference sequence). The CDR3 is 16 amino acids. The CDR3 reads CSAPGDRGGRGVGYTF.

The V and J genes are TRBV5-1 and TRBJ1-1; the TCRdb call, TRBD1, lacks DNA for checking. The CDR3 totals 18 residues. Germline CDR1 SGHRS, CDR2 YFSETQ. The CDR3 reads CASSPGQGLVGMNTEAFF.

The CDR3 loop is CASSPVTGGSGANVLTF. The genes are TRBV5-1 and TRBJ2-6; absent DNA, TCRdb's TRBD1 call cannot be checked. Germline V gives CDR1 SGHRS, CDR2 YFSETQ. This CDR3 has 17 residues.

This CDR3 is CASSTRTGPTGELFF. The V gene is TRBV2, the J gene TRBJ2-2; TCRdb reports TRBD1, a call that lacks DNA to check it against. CDR1 SNHLY and CDR2 FYNNEI come from the germline V gene. This CDR3 has 15 residues.

V is TRBV18 and J is TRBJ1-1; as DNA is missing, the TRBD1 call by TCRdb cannot be tested. Germline V gene lookup returns CDR1 KGHSH and CDR2 LQKENI. This CDR3 has 15 amino acids. This CDR3 is CASSRDPQGQDEAFF. The full variable domain, with the rest looked up from reference TRBV18 and TRBJ1-1, is NAGVMQNPRHLVRRRGQEARLRCSPMKGHSHVYWYRQLPEEGLKFMVYLQKENIIDESGMPKERFSAEFPKEGPSILRIQQVVRGDSAAYFCASSRDPQGQDEAFFGQGTRLTVV.

The CDR3 sequence: CASSPGIGNQPQHF. The chain combines TRBV12-3 or TRBV12-4 with TRBJ1-5; TCRdb indicates TRBD1, and absent DNA this call remains unverified. The CDR3 totals 14 residues.

The V and J genes are TRBV6-1 and TRBJ1-2; the TRBD1 assignment by TCRdb is unverifiable without DNA. This CDR3 has 16 amino acids. The germline V gene has CDR1 MNHNS and CDR2 SASEGT. The CDR3 loop is CASSNTLRDRGQGYTF.

The chain uses TRBV19 and TRBJ2-1; TCRdb's D call, TRBD1, is unchecked because there is no DNA. The CDR3 sequence is 16 residues long. From germline, CDR1 is LNHDA and CDR2 SQIVND (reference sequence). CDR3 in amino acids: CASSIAGTGSWDEQFF.

This chain links TRBV3-1 with TRBJ1-2; the D gene TCRdb calls, TRBD1, cannot be checked with no DNA. Germline CDR1 LGHDT, CDR2 YNNKEL (reference sequence). The CDR3 extends over 14 amino acids. This chain's CDR3 is CASSHRTGGNGYTF.